This note documents a single T cell receptor beta chain sequence. This entry is derived from a study of cytomegalovirus exposure and HLA in healthy donors. Primers: 60 Vbeta forward and 13 Jbeta reverse. Repertoires were generated with immunoSEQ multiplex PCR, while TCRdb's copy carries only in-frame clones and drops some. The repertoire holds around 130,000 clones, approximately 72% seen once, with less than 3.5% in the top ten. Sequenced: PBMCs. This TCR derives from a human donor in good health.

The CDR3 nucleotides read TGCGCCAGCAGCCAAGATAGGGGGGGACAGGTCAGTTCACCCCTCCACTTT. It is translated as CASSQDRGGQVSSPLHF. The rearrangement uses TRBV4-1 and TRBJ1-6; TRBD1 aligns across 8 bases. V was clipped by 0 bases and J by 9 bases; unmatched bases: 10. This CDR3 is 17 amino acids long. Germline CDR1 is MGHRA and CDR2 is YSYEKL.